The present entry profiles one TCR beta chain with its context. Its target antigen remains unknown. There are no base qualities to consult, and no much larger clone falls within one base. This entry is derived from a study of blood T cell repertoires in COVID-19 (dated by TCRdb to 2020 to 2022). A note on the overall study: Samples from collaborators originated in the United States, Italy and Spain and spanned both the acute and convalescent phases of COVID-19. Nearly every sample came with metadata listing a de-identified subject ID, COVID-19 status, age in years and sex. Subjects who had been exposed to COVID-19, were actively infected with it, or had recovered from it provided the deeply sampled blood TCRbeta repertoires that made up the dataset. The samples were drawn from the first 160 participants of the ongoing ImmuneRACE study and from some 1,300 subjects provided by 6 global collaborators. The prospective study material was composed of cDNA or gDNA derived from T cells, B-cell-depleted T cells, or PBMCs. The repertoires were released in a freely available public database meant as a resource for research on the immune response to SARS-CoV-2. Where available, HLA class I and class II types were obtained from metadata supplied by the sample provider rather than from assay-based typing.

Reading from cysteine to phenylalanine, the CDR3 counts 14 amino acids. The DNA shown is the 42-base CDR3, in frame from base 1. In the germline V gene, CDR1 corresponds to SGHAT and CDR2 to FQNNGV. V has 4 bases trimmed and J has 8 bases trimmed; junction bases matching no gene number 9. The immunoSEQ Assay, a bias-controlled multiplex PCR, was used to amplify TCRbeta CDR3 regions from genomic DNA. For the original study's pipeline: Nucleated cell counts per sample were estimated from amplification of reference gene primers within the assay. To quantify the absolute abundance of each unique TCRbeta CDR3 rearrangement, sequence reads were collapsed and filtered. Productive Simpson clonality was computed per sample as the square root of Simpson's diversity index over productive rearrangements. Here the immuneACCESS table is served through TCRdb, limited to in-frame sequences with V and J called. Missing clones are a known gap in these copies; in checked studies unresolved V genes cover under half, and the rest lacks a known reason. The D gene and trimming were derived from the DNA, and the V and J assignments and clone size from that table. The sample has 90,000 or so clones on record, roughly 89% of them singletons. The top ten constitute more than 5% of the sample.

Paper-wide results and their limitations: How much clinical and demographic metadata was included differed by source and by participant, and the metadata was provided uncurated.

One collaborating source in Seattle enrolled patients while the patients were actively infected and followed the patients over time throughout the course of disease. Collaborating institutions collected whole blood in K2EDTA tubes following their own protocols. For TCRbeta analysis, collaborators shipped samples as frozen whole blood, isolated PBMCs, or DNA extracted from either of those sample types. The origin of this receptor is a man aged 60 to 69 with COVID-19, enrolled during active disease. Source material: peripheral blood. The chain employs TRBV11-2 and TRBJ1-2; 8 nucleotides in the junction match TRBD1. The sequenced DNA is TGTGCCAGCAGCTCGGAAGGACAGGGTAAAGGCTACACCTTC. It translates to CASSSEGQGKGYTF. The reference TRBV11-2 and TRBJ1-2 proteins fill in what lies around the CDR3, so the full variable domain reads EAGVAQSPRYKIIEKRQSVAFWCNPISGHATLYWYQQILGQGPKLLIQFQNNGVVDDSQLPKDRFSAERLKGVDSTLKIQPAKLEDSAVYLCASSSEGQGKGYTFGSGTRLTVV.